The 5 T cell receptor beta chains listed next were all sequenced from one sample in a study of cytomegalovirus exposure and HLA in healthy donors. Researchers ran the PCR with 60 Vbeta and 13 Jbeta primers. Data came from immunoSEQ multiplex PCR; TCRdb stores just in-frame clones and leaves some out. The sample includes around 110,000 clones, approximately 85% seen only once; the top ten take about 1.6%. Sequencing was done on a sample of PBMCs. The receptors originated from a man in his fifties in good health and CMV-seronegative.

V gene TRBV9 combines with J gene TRBJ2-7; D gene ambiguous. Germline V gene data show CDR1 as SGDLS and CDR2 as YYNGEE. V lost 0 bases, J lost 9 bases, and 19 bases lay in between. The CDR3 is made up of 15 amino acids. The DNA of the CDR3 is TGTGCCAGCAGCGTAGCCCTAGACCCGGGTATAGGGCAGTACTTC. This codes for CASSVALDPGIGQYF.

The V call is TRBV7-9, the J call TRBJ2-2, with D possibly TRBD2 on 5 matching bases. There are 15 residues in the CDR3. Trimming took 2 bases from V and 2 from J, leaving 9 bases between them. The germline V gene encodes CDR1 SEHNR and CDR2 FQNEAQ (reference sequence). For the CDR3, the DNA is TGTGCCAGCAGCTTATTAGGGAGTAACACCGGGGAGCTGTTTTTT. Its translation: CASSLLGSNTGELFF.

The rearrangement links TRBV2 to TRBJ1-4; no reliable D call. The germline V gene has CDR1 SNHLY and CDR2 FYNNEI. The V end lost 7 bases, the J end lost 11 bases, and 14 bases lay between the germline ends. The length of the CDR3 is 12 residues. This CDR3 is CASTLGATKLFF. CDR3 bases: TGTGCCAGCACCCTGGGCGCAACCAAACTGTTTTTT.

The V gene is TRBV5-1, the J gene TRBJ1-6, with 10 bases matching TRBD1. Per germline, CDR1 SGHRS and CDR2 YFSETQ. CDR3 length: 14 residues. V gave up 4 bases and J gave up 11 bases; unmatched junction bases: 6. The CDR3: CASSPGQGIPPLHF. CDR3 coding DNA: TGCGCCAGCAGCCCGGGACAGGGGATTCCACCCCTCCACTTT.

The rearrangement uses TRBV2 and TRBJ2-2, with TRBD1 matching 10 bases. Germline V CDR1 and CDR2: SNHLY, FYNNEI. Trimming at V came to 5 bases and at J to 6 bases, leaving 6 bases not matched to a gene. This CDR3 region has 15 residues. CDR3 loop: CASSLRGQGAGELFF. CDR3 DNA sequence: TGTGCCAGCAGTCTTCGAGGACAGGGGGCCGGGGAGCTGTTTTTT.